The rows below give T cell receptor beta chains drawn from one sample of a study of PD-1 blockade in mismatch repair-deficient tumors. The data were produced by immunoSEQ multiplex PCR, yet TCRdb's version contains in-frame clones alone and is incomplete. The sample has around 30,000 clones, approximately 84% seen once. The sample in question was PBMCs, obtained roughly 6 weeks after starting pembrolizumab. Every receptor here comes from an adult with mismatch repair-deficient cancer. Each CDR3 is given with its conserved first and last residue. D genes are given only for firm matches. Clone sizes are given selectively: once, few, many, or a class where the clone is expanded.

clone_size j_call d_call v_call cdr3_aa cdr3_nt
- TRBJ2-7 - TRBV6-1 CASSVTWGGTYEQYF TGTGCCAGCAGTGTCACCTGGGGAGGAACCTACGAGCAGTACTTC
- TRBJ1-1 - TRBV7-1 CASSLDSYTEAFF TGTGCCAGCAGCTTAGACAGCTACACTGAAGCTTTCTTT
- TRBJ2-1 TRBD2 TRBV6-4 CASSDFTSVNYNEQFF TGTGCCAGCAGTGACTTTACTAGCGTGAACTACAATGAGCAGTTCTTC
- TRBJ2-7 TRBD2 TRBV7-2 CASSLEFFIGTSGKQYF TGTGCCAGCAGCTTAGAATTCTTTATCGGGACTAGCGGTAAGCAGTACTTC
- TRBJ2-2 TRBD2 TRBV19 CASTSLAGNTGELFF TGTGCCAGTACTTCCCTAGCGGGGAACACCGGGGAGCTGTTTTTT
- TRBJ1-1 TRBD1 TRBV29-1 CSARQGLNTEAFF TGCAGCGCCCGACAGGGCCTGAACACTGAAGCTTTCTTT
- TRBJ2-1 TRBD2 TRBV18 CASSQGTSGYNEQFF TGTGCCAGCTCACAGGGTACTAGCGGTTACAATGAGCAGTTCTTC
- TRBJ2-1 TRBD2 TRBV7-2 CASSPTSGIYNEQFF TGTGCCAGCAGCCCAACTAGCGGGATTTACAATGAGCAGTTCTTC
- TRBJ2-1 TRBD2 TRBV5-1 CASSVGGSSYNEQFF TGCGCCAGCAGCGTGGGCGGGAGCTCCTACAATGAGCAGTTCTTC
- TRBJ2-3 TRBD1 TRBV28 CASRPYRGNSLTDTQYF TGTGCCAGCAGGCCTTACAGGGGAAATTCTCTAACAGATACGCAGTATTTT
- TRBJ1-4 - TRBV6-5 CASSSGAGVEKLFF TGTGCCAGCAGTTCCGGCGCAGGGGTTGAAAAACTGTTTTTT
- TRBJ1-1 - TRBV6-5 CASSLTSGQTEAFF TGTGCCAGCAGTTTGACTTCCGGACAGACTGAAGCTTTCTTT
few TRBJ2-7 TRBD2 TRBV28 CASSLGIAGVKLREQYF TGTGCCAGCAGTTTAGGCATAGCGGGGGTGAAACTACGAGAGCAGTACTTC
once TRBJ2-1 TRBD2 TRBV15 CATSTTSGSRNEQFF TGTGCCACCAGCACGACTAGCGGGAGTCGTAATGAGCAGTTCTTC
once TRBJ2-5 TRBD2 TRBV18 CASSPGLQETQYF TGTGCCAGCTCACCGGGACTACAAGAGACCCAGTACTTC
- TRBJ2-1 - TRBV7-6 CASSLGYAGTVEQFF TGTGCCAGCAGCTTAGGCTATGCGGGGACCGTTGAGCAGTTCTTC
- TRBJ1-1 TRBD1 TRBV5-1 CASVGQGNTEAFF TGCGCCAGCGTCGGACAGGGTAACACTGAAGCTTTCTTT
- TRBJ1-5 TRBD1 TRBV28 CASSLPSGTVLNSNQPQHF TGTGCCAGCAGTTTACCTTCCGGGACAGTCCTAAATAGCAATCAGCCCCAGCATTTT
few TRBJ1-5 - TRBV2 CASSERGSQHF TGTGCCAGCAGTGAACGGGGGAGCCAGCATTTT
- TRBJ2-1 - TRBV5-1 CASSLAGGGGPYNEQFF TGCGCCAGCAGCCTGGCCGGGGGCGGGGGTCCCTACAATGAGCAGTTCTTC
- TRBJ1-2 TRBD1 TRBV7-6 CASSLTGGRGHGYTF TGTGCCAGCAGCTTAACGGGTGGCAGGGGGCATGGCTACACCTTC
- TRBJ2-7 TRBD2 TRBV27 CASSLRWVAGYEQYF TGTGCCAGCAGTCTCCGTTGGGTAGCGGGGTACGAGCAGTACTTC
- TRBJ1-5 - TRBV7-7 CASSPGSNQPQHF TGTGCTAGCAGCCCGGGTAGCAATCAGCCCCAGCATTTT
- TRBJ2-5 TRBD2 TRBV19 CASTTQGLAGETQYF TGTGCCAGTACCACGCAAGGACTAGCAGGGGAGACCCAGTACTTC
- TRBJ1-1 TRBD1 TRBV5-6 CASSKKDRANIYGIEAFF TGTGCCAGCAGCAAGAAGGACAGGGCGAATATTTACGGCATTGAAGCTTTCTTT
- TRBJ2-7 TRBD2 TRBV4-2 CASSHTSGDTYEQYF TGTGCCAGCAGCCACACTAGCGGGGACACCTACGAGCAGTACTTC
- TRBJ1-2 - TRBV5-1 CASSLDVGYGYTF TGCGCCAGCAGCTTGGATGTCGGGTATGGCTACACCTTC
once TRBJ2-2 TRBD2 TRBV5-4 CASTLGLAGNTGELFF TGTGCCAGCACCCTGGGACTAGCGGGGAACACCGGGGAGCTGTTTTTT
- TRBJ2-2 TRBD2 TRBV9 CASSGLAGGELFF TGTGCCAGCAGCGGACTAGCGGGAGGGGAGCTGTTTTTT
- TRBJ2-1 - TRBV18 CASSDRTDEQFF TGTGCCAGCTCAGACAGGACGGATGAGCAGTTCTTC
once TRBJ1-5 - TRBV6-1 CASRPTDRSNQPQHF TGTGCCAGCAGGCCCACAGATCGGAGCAATCAGCCCCAGCATTTT
- TRBJ1-5 - TRBV7-8 CASSLWGEANQPQHF TGTGCCAGCAGCTTATGGGGAGAGGCCAATCAGCCCCAGCATTTT
few TRBJ2-7 - TRBV9 CASSPEGGSYEQYF TGTGCCAGCAGCCCGGAAGGAGGGTCCTACGAGCAGTACTTC
- TRBJ2-2 - TRBV9 CASSTQRGELFF TGTGCCAGCAGCACCCAGCGAGGGGAGCTGTTTTTT
few TRBJ2-7 TRBD2 TRBV7-8 CASSLGGGREAYEQYF TGTGCCAGCAGCTTAGGGGGCGGGAGGGAAGCCTACGAGCAGTACTTC
- TRBJ2-2 - TRBV18 CASSPPLPKFGELFF TGTGCCAGCTCACCACCTCTCCCTAAGTTCGGGGAGCTGTTTTTT
- TRBJ2-1 - TRBV28 CASSLTRGQFF TGTGCCAGCAGTCTCACCCGGGGGCAGTTCTTC
- TRBJ1-2 TRBD1 TRBV5-1 CASSFGWTGGNYGYTF TGCGCCAGCAGCTTTGGATGGACAGGGGGCAACTATGGCTACACCTTC
- TRBJ2-1 - TRBV28 CASSLFKGERNEQFF TGTGCCAGCAGTTTATTCAAGGGGGAGAGAAATGAGCAGTTCTTC
once TRBJ2-5 - TRBV10-3 CAISLPHGEQYF TGTGCCATCAGTCTGCCTCACGGGGAGCAGTACTTC
- TRBJ2-3 TRBD2 TRBV29-1 CSVDASGSDTQYF TGCAGCGTTGATGCTAGCGGGAGCGATACGCAGTATTTT
- TRBJ2-7 - TRBV11-3 CASSPTVIYEQYF TGTGCCAGCAGCCCGACAGTTATCTACGAGCAGTACTTC
- TRBJ1-2 TRBD1 TRBV28 CASTTLGTGGLYGYTF TGTGCCAGCACGACCTTGGGGACAGGGGGCTTGTATGGCTACACCTTC
- TRBJ1-1 - TRBV19 CASRFSDPTGNTEAFF TGTGCCAGTAGATTCTCTGATCCTACAGGGAACACTGAAGCTTTCTTT
- TRBJ2-7 TRBD2 TRBV28 CASSERGRYEQYF TGTGCCAGCAGTGAGCGGGGGCGCTACGAGCAGTACTTC
- TRBJ1-1 TRBD1 TRBV29-1 CSATGQGARFNTEAFF TGCAGCGCCACAGGACAGGGAGCTCGATTTAACACTGAAGCTTTCTTT
- TRBJ1-4 - TRBV28 CASSLADSYAATNEKLFF TGTGCCAGCAGTTTGGCGGACTCTTACGCCGCAACTAATGAAAAACTGTTTTTT
- TRBJ2-7 - TRBV4-2 CASSQDYAGVYEQYF TGTGCCAGCAGCCAAGATTACGCAGGGGTCTACGAGCAGTACTTC
- TRBJ2-7 TRBD1 TRBV19 CASSRGQGAYEQYF TGTGCCAGTAGTAGGGGACAGGGGGCCTACGAGCAGTACTTC
- TRBJ1-2 TRBD1 TRBV6-1 CASSVTGDLGYTF TGTGCCAGCAGTGTGACAGGGGATCTCGGCTACACCTTC